This paragraph reports one T cell receptor beta chain. What it binds is unknown. V was pared by 1 base and J by 7 bases, with 7 bases between. The CDR3 covers 12 residues. From germline, CDR1 is SGHVS and CDR2 FQNEAQ. The data derive from a study of vaccination and CD4 T cells after COVID-19. Once obtained from cultured CD4+ T cells, the DNA was sequenced using the Oncomine TCR Beta short-read assay. TCRdb used MiXCR to reprocess the PCR reads, holding one entry per CDR3 protein. The top ten hold 8.6% of the sample, which has tens of thousands of distinct CDR3 sequences, less than 35% seen once. Specified time point: late sampling 161 to 241 days after vaccination in a few convalescent patients. The treatment is: roughly 11-day PBMC culture with coronavirus spike peptide pools or control peptides (ViraFEST assay).

The sequences come from CD4+ T cells from blood, cultured in vitro, collected about 7 months after SARS-CoV-2 vaccination. The chain employs TRBV7-8 and TRBJ2-5; no clear D. The clonotype comes from a human donor who had recovered from COVID-19. The CDR3 DNA sequence: TGTGCCAGCAGCTTAGACTCGGGGACCCAGTACTTC. It is translated as CASSLDSGTQYF. Full variable domain (remainder filled in from reference TRBV7-8 and TRBJ2-5): GAGVSQSPRYKVAKRGQDVALRCDPISGHVSLFWYQQALGQGPEFLTYFQNEAQLDKSGLPSDRFFAERPEGSVSTLKIQRTQQEDSAVYLCASSLDSGTQYFGPGTRLLVL.